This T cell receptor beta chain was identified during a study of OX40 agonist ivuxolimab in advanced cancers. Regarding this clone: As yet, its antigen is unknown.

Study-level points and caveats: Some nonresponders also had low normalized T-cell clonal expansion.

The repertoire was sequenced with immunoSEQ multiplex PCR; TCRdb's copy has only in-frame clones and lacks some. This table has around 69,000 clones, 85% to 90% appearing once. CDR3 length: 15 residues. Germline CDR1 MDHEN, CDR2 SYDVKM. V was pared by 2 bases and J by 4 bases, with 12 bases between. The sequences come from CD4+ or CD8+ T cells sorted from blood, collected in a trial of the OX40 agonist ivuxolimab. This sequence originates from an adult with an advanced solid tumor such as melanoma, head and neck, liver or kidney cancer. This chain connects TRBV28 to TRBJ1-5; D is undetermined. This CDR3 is CASSLGSFRNQPQHF. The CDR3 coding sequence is TGTGCCAGCAGTTTAGGGTCGTTCAGAAATCAGCCCCAGCATTTT.